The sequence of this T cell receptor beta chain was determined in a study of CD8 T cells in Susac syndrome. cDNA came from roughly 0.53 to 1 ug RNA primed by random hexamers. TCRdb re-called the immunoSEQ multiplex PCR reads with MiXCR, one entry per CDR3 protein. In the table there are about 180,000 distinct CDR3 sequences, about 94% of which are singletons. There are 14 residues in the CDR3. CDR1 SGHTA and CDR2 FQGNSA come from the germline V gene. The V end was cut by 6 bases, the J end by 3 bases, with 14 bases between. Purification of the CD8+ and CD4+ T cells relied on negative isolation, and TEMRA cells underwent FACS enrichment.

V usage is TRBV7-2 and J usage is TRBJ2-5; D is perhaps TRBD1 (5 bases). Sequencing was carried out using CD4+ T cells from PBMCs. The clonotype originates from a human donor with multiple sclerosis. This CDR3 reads CASRAGLVKETQYF. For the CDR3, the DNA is TGTGCCAGCAGGGCAGGGTTGGTCAAAGAGACCCAGTACTTC.